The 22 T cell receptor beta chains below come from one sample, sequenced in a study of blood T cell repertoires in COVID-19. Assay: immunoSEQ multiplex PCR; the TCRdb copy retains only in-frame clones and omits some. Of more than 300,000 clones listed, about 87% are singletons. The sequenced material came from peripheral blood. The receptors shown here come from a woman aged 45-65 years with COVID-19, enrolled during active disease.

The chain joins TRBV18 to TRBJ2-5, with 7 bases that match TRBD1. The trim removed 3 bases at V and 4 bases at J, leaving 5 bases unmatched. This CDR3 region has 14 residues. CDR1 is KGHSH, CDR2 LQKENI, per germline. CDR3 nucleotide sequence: TGTGCCAGCTCACCCGGACAGGCCGGAGAGACCCAGTACTTC. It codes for CASSPGQAGETQYF.

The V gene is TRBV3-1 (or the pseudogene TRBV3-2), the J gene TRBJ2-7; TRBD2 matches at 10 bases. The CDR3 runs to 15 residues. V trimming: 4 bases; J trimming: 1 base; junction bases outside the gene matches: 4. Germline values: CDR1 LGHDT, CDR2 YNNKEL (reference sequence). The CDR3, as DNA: TGTGCCAGCAGCCGGTCGGGACTAGCGTCCTACGAGCAGTACTTC. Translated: CASSRSGLASYEQYF.

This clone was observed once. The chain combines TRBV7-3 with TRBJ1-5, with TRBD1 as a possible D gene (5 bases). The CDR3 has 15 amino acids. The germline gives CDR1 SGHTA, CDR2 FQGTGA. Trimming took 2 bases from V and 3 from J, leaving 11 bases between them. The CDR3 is CASSLQGGNNQPQHF. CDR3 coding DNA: TGTGCCAGCAGCTTACAGGGAGGGAACAATCAGCCCCAGCATTTT.

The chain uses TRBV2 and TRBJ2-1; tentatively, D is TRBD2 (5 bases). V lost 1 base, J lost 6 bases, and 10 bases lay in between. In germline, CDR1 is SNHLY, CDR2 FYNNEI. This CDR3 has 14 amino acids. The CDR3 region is CASSEESGLNEQFF. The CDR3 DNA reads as TGTGCCAGCAGTGAAGAAAGCGGCCTCAATGAGCAGTTCTTC. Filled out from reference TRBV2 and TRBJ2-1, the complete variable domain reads EPEVTQTPSHQVTQMGQEVILRCVPISNHLYFYWYRQILGQKVEFLVSFYNNEISEKSEIFDDQFSVERPDGSNFTLKIRSTKLEDSAMYFCASSEESGLNEQFFGPGTRLTVL.

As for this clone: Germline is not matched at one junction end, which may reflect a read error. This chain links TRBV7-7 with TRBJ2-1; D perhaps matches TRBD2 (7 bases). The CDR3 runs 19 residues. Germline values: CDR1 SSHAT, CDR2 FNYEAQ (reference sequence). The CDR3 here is CASSSFPRGERGTYNEQFF. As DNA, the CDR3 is TGTGCTAGCAGCTCATTCCCCAGGGGCGAGCGGGGCACCTACAATGAGCAGTTCTTC.

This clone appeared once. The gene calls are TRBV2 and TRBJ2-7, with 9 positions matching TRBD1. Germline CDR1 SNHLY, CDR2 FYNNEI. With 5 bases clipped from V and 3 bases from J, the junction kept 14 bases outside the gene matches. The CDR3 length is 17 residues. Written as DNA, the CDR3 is TGTGCCAGCAGTAAAGAACGGGACAGGGTATACAACTACGAGCAGTACTTC. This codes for CASSKERDRVYNYEQYF.

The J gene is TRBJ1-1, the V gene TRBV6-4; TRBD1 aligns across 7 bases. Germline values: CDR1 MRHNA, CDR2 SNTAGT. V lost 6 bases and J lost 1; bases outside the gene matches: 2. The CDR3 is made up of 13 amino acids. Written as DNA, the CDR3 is TGTGCCAGCAGGGGGACAGAGAACACTGAAGCTTTCTTT. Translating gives CASRGTENTEAFF.

The CDR3 here is CSVRRGLTEAFF. For the CDR3, the DNA is TGCAGCGTCCGCAGGGGGCTCACTGAAGCTTTCTTT. V is TRBV29-1 and J is TRBJ1-1; TRBD1 aligns across 8 bases. Germline V gene sequence: CDR1 SQVTM, CDR2 ANQGSEA. This CDR3 comprises 12 residues. Trimming took 6 bases from V and 4 from J; bases not matched to a gene: 4.

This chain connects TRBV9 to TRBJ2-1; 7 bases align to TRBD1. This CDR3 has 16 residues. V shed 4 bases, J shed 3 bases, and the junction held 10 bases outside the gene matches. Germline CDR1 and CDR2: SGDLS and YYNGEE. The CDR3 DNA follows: TGTGCCAGCAGCCCGCGACAGGGTAATTTCTACAATGAGCAGTTCTTC. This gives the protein CASSPRQGNFYNEQFF.

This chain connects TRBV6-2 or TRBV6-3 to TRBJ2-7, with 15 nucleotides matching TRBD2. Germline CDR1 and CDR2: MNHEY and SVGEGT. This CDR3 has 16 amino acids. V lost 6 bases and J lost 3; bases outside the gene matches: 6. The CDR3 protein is CASSSGTSGRFYEQYF. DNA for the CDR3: TGTGCCAGCAGCTCCGGGACTAGCGGGAGGTTCTACGAGCAGTACTTC.

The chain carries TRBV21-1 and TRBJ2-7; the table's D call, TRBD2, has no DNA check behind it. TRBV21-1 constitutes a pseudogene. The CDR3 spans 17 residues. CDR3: CASSKGRRRGSTSEQYF. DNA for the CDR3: TGTGCCAGCAGCAAAGGGCGTAGGAGAGGCTCTACTAGCGAGCAGTACTTC.

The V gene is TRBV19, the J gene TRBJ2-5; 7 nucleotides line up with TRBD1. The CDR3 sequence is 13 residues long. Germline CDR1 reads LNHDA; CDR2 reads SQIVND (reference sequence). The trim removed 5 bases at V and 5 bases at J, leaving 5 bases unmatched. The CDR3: CASSDRAAETQYF. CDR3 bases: TGTGCCAGTAGTGACAGGGCGGCTGAGACCCAGTACTTC.

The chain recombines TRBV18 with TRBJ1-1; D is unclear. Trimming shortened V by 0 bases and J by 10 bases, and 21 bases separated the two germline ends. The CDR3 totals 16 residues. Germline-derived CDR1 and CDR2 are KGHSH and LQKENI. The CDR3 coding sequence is TGTGCCAGCTCACCACCGAGAGGCGGGTTTCCTATGCGAGCTTTCTTT. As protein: CASSPPRGGFPMRAFF.

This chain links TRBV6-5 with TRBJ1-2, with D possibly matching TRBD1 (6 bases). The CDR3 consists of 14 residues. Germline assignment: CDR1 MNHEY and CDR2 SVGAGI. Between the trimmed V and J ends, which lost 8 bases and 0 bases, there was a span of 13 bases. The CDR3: CASSGQRANYGYTF. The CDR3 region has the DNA TGTGCCAGCTCCGGACAGCGAGCTAACTATGGCTACACCTTC.

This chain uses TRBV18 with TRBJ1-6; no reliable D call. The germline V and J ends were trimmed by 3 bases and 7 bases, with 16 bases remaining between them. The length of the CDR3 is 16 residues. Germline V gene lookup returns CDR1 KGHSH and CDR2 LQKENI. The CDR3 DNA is TGTGCCAGCTCACCCTCCGCTGGGCAGATCAATTCACCCCTCCACTTT. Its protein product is CASSPSAGQINSPLHF.

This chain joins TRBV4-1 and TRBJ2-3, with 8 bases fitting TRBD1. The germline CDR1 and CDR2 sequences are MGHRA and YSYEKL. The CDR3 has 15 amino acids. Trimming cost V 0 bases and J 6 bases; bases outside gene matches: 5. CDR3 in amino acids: CASSQDDRGADTQYF. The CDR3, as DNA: TGCGCCAGCAGCCAAGATGACAGGGGAGCGGATACGCAGTATTTT.

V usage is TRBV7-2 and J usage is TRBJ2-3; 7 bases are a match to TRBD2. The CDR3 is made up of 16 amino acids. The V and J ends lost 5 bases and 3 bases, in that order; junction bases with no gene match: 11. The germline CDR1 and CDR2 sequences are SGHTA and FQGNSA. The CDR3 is CASSLSSGSMTDTQYF. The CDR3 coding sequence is TGTGCCAGCAGCCTGTCTAGCGGAAGTATGACAGATACGCAGTATTTT.

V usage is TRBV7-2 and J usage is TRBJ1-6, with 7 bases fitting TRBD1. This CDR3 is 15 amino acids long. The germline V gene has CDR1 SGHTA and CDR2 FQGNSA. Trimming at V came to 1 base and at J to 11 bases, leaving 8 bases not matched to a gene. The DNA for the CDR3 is TGTGCCAGCAGCTTAGACCGGGACAGAGGTCCACCCCTCCACTTT. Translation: CASSLDRDRGPPLHF.

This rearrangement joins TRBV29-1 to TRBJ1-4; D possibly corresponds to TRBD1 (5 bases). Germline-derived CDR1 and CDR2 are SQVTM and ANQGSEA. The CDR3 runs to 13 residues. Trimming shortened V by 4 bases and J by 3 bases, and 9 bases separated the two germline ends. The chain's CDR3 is CSVVEGANEKLFF. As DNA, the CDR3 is TGCAGCGTTGTTGAAGGGGCTAATGAAAAACTGTTTTTT.

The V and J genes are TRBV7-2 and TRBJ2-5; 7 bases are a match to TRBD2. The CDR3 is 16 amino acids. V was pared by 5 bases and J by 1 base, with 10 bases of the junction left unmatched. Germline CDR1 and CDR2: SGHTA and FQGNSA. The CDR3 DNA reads TGTGCCAGCAGCCCTCTAGGTGCGGGGGTCCAAGAGACCCAGTACTTC. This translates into CASSPLGAGVQETQYF.

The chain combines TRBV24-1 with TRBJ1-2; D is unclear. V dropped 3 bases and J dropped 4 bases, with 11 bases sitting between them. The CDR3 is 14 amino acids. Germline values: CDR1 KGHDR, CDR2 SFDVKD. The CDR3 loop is CATSDPGEGYGYTF. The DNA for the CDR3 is TGTGCCACCAGTGATCCAGGAGAGGGCTATGGCTACACCTTC.

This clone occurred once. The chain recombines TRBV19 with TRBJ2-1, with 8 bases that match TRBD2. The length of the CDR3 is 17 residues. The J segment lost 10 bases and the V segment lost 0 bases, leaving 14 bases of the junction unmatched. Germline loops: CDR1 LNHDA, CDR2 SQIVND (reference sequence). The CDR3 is CASSIDHLAGTTSEQFF. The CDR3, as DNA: TGTGCCAGTAGTATAGATCACCTAGCGGGTACGACATCCGAGCAGTTCTTC.